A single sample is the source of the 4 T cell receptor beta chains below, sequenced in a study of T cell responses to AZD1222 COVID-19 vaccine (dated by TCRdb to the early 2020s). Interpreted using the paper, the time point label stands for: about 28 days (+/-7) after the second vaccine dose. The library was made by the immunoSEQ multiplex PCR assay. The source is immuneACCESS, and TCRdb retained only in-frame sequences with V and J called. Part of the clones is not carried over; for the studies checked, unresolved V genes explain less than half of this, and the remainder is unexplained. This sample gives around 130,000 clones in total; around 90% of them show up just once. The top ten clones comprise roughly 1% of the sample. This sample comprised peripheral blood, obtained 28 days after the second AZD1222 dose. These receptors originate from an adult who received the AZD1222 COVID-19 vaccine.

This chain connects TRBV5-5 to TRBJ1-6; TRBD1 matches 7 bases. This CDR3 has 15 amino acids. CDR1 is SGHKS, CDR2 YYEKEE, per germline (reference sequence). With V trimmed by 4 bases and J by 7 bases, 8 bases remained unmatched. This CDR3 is CASSLSGTANSPLHF. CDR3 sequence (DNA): TGTGCCAGCAGCCTCTCCGGGACAGCCAATTCACCCCTCCACTTT.

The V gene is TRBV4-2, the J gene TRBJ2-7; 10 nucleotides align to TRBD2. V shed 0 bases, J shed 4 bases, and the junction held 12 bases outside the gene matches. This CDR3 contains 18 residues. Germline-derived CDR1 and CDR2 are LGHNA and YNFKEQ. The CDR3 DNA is TGTGCCAGCAGCCAAGACCGAATGGGGCTAGCGGGGGAATACGAGCAGTACTTC. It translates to CASSQDRMGLAGEYEQYF.

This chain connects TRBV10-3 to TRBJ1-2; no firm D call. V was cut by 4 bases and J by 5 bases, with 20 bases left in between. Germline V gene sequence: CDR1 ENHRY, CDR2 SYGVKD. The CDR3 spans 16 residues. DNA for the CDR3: TGTGCCATCAGTGTGGGAGCCGAAAGAGAGACATATGGCTACACCTTC. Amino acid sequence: CAISVGAERETYGYTF.

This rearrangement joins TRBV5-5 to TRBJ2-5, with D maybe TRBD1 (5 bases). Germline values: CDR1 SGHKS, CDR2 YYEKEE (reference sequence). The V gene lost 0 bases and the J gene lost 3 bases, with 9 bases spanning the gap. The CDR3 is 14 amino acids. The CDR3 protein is CASSLEGREETQYF. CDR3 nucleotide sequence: TGTGCCAGCAGCTTGGAAGGCAGGGAAGAGACCCAGTACTTC.